The 8 T cell receptor beta chains below all came from one sample that was sequenced in a study of cytomegalovirus exposure and HLA in healthy donors. 13 Jbeta primers and 60 Vbeta primers were used for the PCR. The data were produced by immunoSEQ multiplex PCR, yet TCRdb's version contains in-frame clones alone and is incomplete. This sample carries over 150,000 clones, roughly 80% of them seen once, and the ten largest clones take approximately 2.3%. The sample taken for sequencing was PBMCs. Receptor source: a male donor in good health and CMV-seronegative.

The chain has TRBV30 and TRBJ1-5; no clear D. The CDR3 loop spans 15 amino acids. Per germline, CDR1 GTSNPN and CDR2 SVGIG (reference sequence). The V gene lost 0 bases and the J gene lost 1 base, with 10 bases spanning the gap. CDR3 residues: CAWSVGENSNQPQHF. Written as DNA, the CDR3 is TGTGCCTGGAGTGTAGGAGAGAACAGCAATCAGCCCCAGCATTTT. The full variable domain, with the rest looked up from reference TRBV30 and TRBJ1-5, is SQTIHQWPATLVQPVGSPLSLECTVEGTSNPNLYWYRQAAGRGLQLLFYSVGIGQISSEVPQNLSASRPQDRQFILSSKKLLLSDSGFYLCAWSVGENSNQPQHFGDGTRLSIL.

This rearrangement joins TRBV10-3 to TRBJ1-5; 9 bases align to TRBD1. Germline V gene sequence: CDR1 ENHRY, CDR2 SYGVKD. The CDR3 runs 17 residues. Germline trimming cut 2 bases from V and 2 bases from J; bases unmatched to any gene: 7. The CDR3 sequence: CAISEGTGLSRNQPQHF. In nucleotides, the CDR3 is TGTGCCATCAGTGAGGGGACAGGGCTGTCGCGCAATCAGCCCCAGCATTTT.

This chain links TRBV5-1 with TRBJ1-2, with D perhaps TRBD1 (5 bases). Trimming shortened V by 4 bases and J by 0 bases, and 13 bases separated the two germline ends. CDR3 length equals 15 residues. Germline V gene lookup returns CDR1 SGHRS and CDR2 YFSETQ. CDR3 nucleotides: TGCGCCAGCAGCCCCGCGGGGCAGGCTAACTATGGCTACACCTTC. Its translation: CASSPAGQANYGYTF. Variable domain in full (rest from reference TRBV5-1 and TRBJ1-2): KAGVTQTPRYLIKTRGQQVTLSCSPISGHRSVSWYQQTPGQGLQFLFEYFSETQRNKGNFPGRFSGRQFSNSRSEMNVSTLELGDSALYLCASSPAGQANYGYTFGSGTRLTVV.

This chain connects TRBV14 to TRBJ2-1; 14 bases agree with TRBD2. This CDR3 is built from 19 residues. V trimming: 1 base; J trimming: 0 bases; junction bases outside the gene matches: 5. Looked up from germline, CDR1 is SGHDN and CDR2 is FVKESK. Written as DNA, the CDR3 is TGTGCCAGCAGCCAAGTAGGACTAGCGGGGGGCTACTCCTACAATGAGCAGTTCTTC. Translation gives CASSQVGLAGGYSYNEQFF. The full variable domain, completed using reference TRBV14 and TRBJ2-1, is EAGVTQFPSHSVIEKGQTVTLRCDPISGHDNLYWYRRVMGKEIKFLLHFVKESKQDESGMPNNRFLAERTGGTYSTLKVQPAELEDSGVYFCASSQVGLAGGYSYNEQFFGPGTRLTVL.

This clone was counted only a few times. The rearrangement joins TRBV5-4 to TRBJ1-2; possible D gene TRBD1, 5 bases. The CDR3 runs 14 residues. V lost 3 bases and J lost 8, with 17 bases in between. Germline V gives CDR1 SGHNT, CDR2 YYREEE (reference sequence). CDR3 coding DNA: TGTGCCAGCAGCTCGGACACTCGATCTGGGGGCTACACCTTC. Translating gives CASSSDTRSGGYTF.

J is TRBJ2-7 and V is TRBV10-3; D gene uncertain. CDR3 size: 12 residues. Per germline, CDR1 ENHRY and CDR2 SYGVKD. The V end was cut by 2 bases, the J end by 3 bases, with 5 bases between. CDR3 nucleotides: TGTGCCATCAGTGAGCCCCTCTACGAGCAGTACTTC. Its protein product is CAISEPLYEQYF.

The rearrangement joins TRBV15 to TRBJ2-1, with D perhaps TRBD2 (5 bases). V lost 0 bases, J lost 3 bases, and 21 bases lay in between. This CDR3 spans 19 amino acids. Germline loops: CDR1 LNHNV, CDR2 YYDKDF (reference sequence). CDR3 region: CATSRDREKLVVFYNEQFF. The CDR3 DNA reads TGTGCCACCAGCAGAGATCGGGAAAAACTAGTGGTCTTCTACAATGAGCAGTTCTTC.

The chain joins TRBV5-6 to TRBJ2-1, with 9 bases fitting TRBD1. The J segment lost 1 base and the V segment lost 4 bases, leaving 6 bases of the junction unmatched. CDR1 SGHDT and CDR2 YYEEEE come from the germline V gene. This CDR3 is 16 amino acids long. CDR3 residues: CASSPQGAISYNEQFF. DNA for the CDR3: TGTGCCAGCAGCCCACAGGGGGCGATATCCTACAATGAGCAGTTCTTC.